This TCR beta chain derives from a study of human T cells and chemical hapten exposure. Study-level background: Upper-back patch tests with 0.01% DPC were read at 6 days. Study observations and caveats: As the donors had alopecia, their immune response may differ from healthy people's. Counts of TCRs above 1 in 1000 frequency stayed unchanged with DPC sensitization.

This clonotype was counted many times. Antigen unknown. The germline CDR1 and CDR2 sequences are SGHRS and YFSETQ. J lost 7 bases, V lost 2 bases, and 5 bases had no gene match. The CDR3 has 16 amino acids. During construction of the library, unique molecular identifiers were attached to individual cDNA molecules for quantitative, reproducible TCR counting. TCRdb passed the RACE reads through MiXCR, listing each CDR3 protein once. This table has approximately 71,000 distinct CDR3 sequences, approximately 10% appearing once. Noted time point: patch test 3, about 24 weeks after DPC sensitization. The treatment denotes: therapeutic diphenylcyclopropenone sensitization with weekly scalp DPC.

The specimen comprised whole blood, sampled in connection with sensitization to the hapten diphenylcyclopropenone (DPC). This rearrangement joins TRBV5-1 to TRBJ2-1; TRBD2 aligns across 14 bases. This receptor was taken from a woman between 50 and 59 years old with alopecia areata. Some clones in this sample may be carry-over from other donors' samples. CDR3: CASSLGGTSGRNEQFF. The DNA of the CDR3 is TGCGCCAGCAGCTTAGGGGGGACTAGCGGGAGAAATGAGCAGTTCTTC. Full variable domain (missing parts from reference TRBV5-1 and TRBJ2-1): KAGVTQTPRYLIKTRGQQVTLSCSPISGHRSVSWYQQTPGQGLQFLFEYFSETQRNKGNFPGRFSGRQFSNSRSEMNVSTLELGDSALYLCASSLGGTSGRNEQFFGPGTRLTVL.